What follows is one T cell receptor (beta chain) and its context. The V end lost 4 bases, the J end lost 4 bases, and 18 bases lay between the germline ends. This CDR3 has 16 amino acids. CDR1 and CDR2 (germline): PRHDT, FYEKMQ (reference sequence). RNA extraction and reverse transcription yielded cDNA as sequencing template. Sequencing was performed with immunoSEQ multiplex PCR; in TCRdb, only in-frame clones are kept and a portion is missing. The sample shows some 82,000 clones, roughly 51% of them seen only once. The sample belongs to a study of CD8+ T cells in alopecia areata. The gene calls are TRBV13 and TRBJ2-3, with D perhaps matching TRBD2 (5 bases). This receptor was taken from a human donor with alopecia areata. Sequenced sample: NKG2D-high CD8+ T cells sorted from blood. CDR3 sequence: CASSSLGISSADTQYF. CDR3 nucleotides: TGTGCCAGCAGCTCCCTCGGCATTAGTAGCGCAGATACGCAGTATTTT.